These 10 T cell receptor beta chains were sequenced from one sample in a study of metastatic and nonmetastatic thyroid tumors. Patients had received no treatment of any kind before thyroid surgery. TCRdb used MiXCR to call clones anew from the PCR reads. The table shows 15,000 to 20,000 clones, with around 16% occurring only once. The sequenced material came from blood. The receptors were sampled from a female donor with papillary thyroid cancer or a benign thyroid nodule (not recorded which). Some clones in this sample may be carry-over from other donors' samples.

This clone has ten or more counts. The chain carries TRBV6-1 and TRBJ1-4; 11 bases match TRBD1. Germline CDR1 is MNHNS and CDR2 is SASEGT. The CDR3 spans 15 residues. V gave up 5 bases and J gave up 6 bases; unmatched junction bases: 5. The CDR3 region has the DNA TGTGCCAGCAGTACCCGGACAGGGGGCTATGAAAAACTGTTTTTT. It translates to CASSTRTGGYEKLFF.

This chain joins TRBV5-1 and TRBJ2-3, with no clear D. The CDR3 totals 13 residues. Germline CDR1 is SGHRS and CDR2 is YFSETQ. The V end was cut by 0 bases, the J end by 6 bases, with 8 bases between. CDR3 in amino acids: CASSLDPSDTQYF. The CDR3 DNA follows: TGCGCCAGCAGCTTGGATCCCTCGGATACGCAGTATTTT.

V gene TRBV6-1 combines with J gene TRBJ2-2, with D tentatively TRBD1 or TRBD2 (6 bases each). Germline values: CDR1 MNHNS, CDR2 SASEGT. The length of the CDR3 is 14 residues. Trimming stripped 6 bases from V and 3 bases from J, with 11 bases between. The CDR3 DNA reads as TGTGCCAGCAGAGGGGGGCCGGACACCGGGGAGCTGTTTTTT. It encodes CASRGGPDTGELFF.

This clone was picked up many times. J is TRBJ2-2 and V is TRBV5-1, with 7 bases identical to TRBD2. CDR1 is SGHRS and CDR2 is YFSETQ in the germline V gene. After removal of 3 bases from V and 4 bases from J, the junction contained 3 bases not matched to a gene. CDR3 length equals 14 residues. The CDR3: CASSWTSSTGELFF. The CDR3 DNA reads TGCGCCAGCAGCTGGACTAGTTCCACCGGGGAGCTGTTTTTT.

In its sample, this clone was seen a few times. Other nucleotide sequences from this sample produce the same CDR3. The genes are TRBV5-4 and TRBJ2-3, with D possibly being TRBD1 (6 bases). From germline, CDR1 is SGHNT and CDR2 YYREEE (reference sequence). This CDR3 has 15 amino acids. Trimming removed 5 bases at V and 0 bases at J, with 13 bases between. CDR3 sequence: CASRTGGSSTDTQYF. CDR3 DNA sequence: TGTGCCAGCAGGACAGGCGGATCTAGCACAGATACGCAGTATTTT.

By frequency in the sample, this clone is medium-sized (0.01 to 0.1%). The chain uses TRBV6-4 and TRBJ2-7; 8 positions agree with TRBD2. Trimming removed 3 bases from V and 4 bases from J; junction bases left unmatched: 8. The CDR3 totals 15 residues. Germline V gene lookup returns CDR1 MRHNA and CDR2 SNTAGT. CDR3 protein: CASSEKAGGHYEQYF. For the CDR3, the DNA is TGTGCCAGCAGTGAAAAGGCGGGGGGACATTACGAGCAGTACTTC.

This clone was observed a few times. This may be a read error: a much more frequent sequence differs by one nucleotide. The gene calls are TRBV19 and TRBJ2-5; D is ambiguous. This CDR3 spans 13 amino acids. CDR1 is LNHDA, CDR2 SQIVND, per germline (reference sequence). CDR3 residues: CASSGQNQEPQYF. The CDR3 coding sequence is TGTGCCAGTAGTGGGCAGAACCAAGAGCCCCAGTACTTC.

This clone came up many times. This chain joins TRBV19 and TRBJ1-4; 7 bases map to TRBD1. Trimming took 3 bases from V and 5 from J; bases not matched to a gene: 3. The CDR3 is 14 residues long. Germline loops: CDR1 LNHDA, CDR2 SQIVND (reference sequence). DNA for the CDR3: TGTGCCAGTAGTATGGGACAGAAAAATGAAAAACTGTTTTTT. Its protein product is CASSMGQKNEKLFF.

This clone is medium-sized within its sample. The V call is TRBV6-1, the J call TRBJ2-5; no firm D call. This CDR3 comprises 14 residues. Germline V gene sequence: CDR1 MNHNS, CDR2 SASEGT. V lost 6 bases to trimming and J lost 2 bases, with 13 bases between them. The CDR3 here is CASSSLMGQETQYF. The DNA for the CDR3 is TGTGCCAGCAGCTCTCTGATGGGACAAGAGACCCAGTACTTC.

This rearrangement joins TRBV11-2 to TRBJ1-2; D remains unclear. Germline assignment: CDR1 SGHAT and CDR2 FQNNGV. The CDR3 consists of 12 residues. The ends were cut back, 5 bases at V and 5 bases at J, with 9 bases in the middle. The DNA of the CDR3 is TGTGCCAGCAGCGAGGTCACGTATGGCTACACCTTC. Amino acids: CASSEVTYGYTF.